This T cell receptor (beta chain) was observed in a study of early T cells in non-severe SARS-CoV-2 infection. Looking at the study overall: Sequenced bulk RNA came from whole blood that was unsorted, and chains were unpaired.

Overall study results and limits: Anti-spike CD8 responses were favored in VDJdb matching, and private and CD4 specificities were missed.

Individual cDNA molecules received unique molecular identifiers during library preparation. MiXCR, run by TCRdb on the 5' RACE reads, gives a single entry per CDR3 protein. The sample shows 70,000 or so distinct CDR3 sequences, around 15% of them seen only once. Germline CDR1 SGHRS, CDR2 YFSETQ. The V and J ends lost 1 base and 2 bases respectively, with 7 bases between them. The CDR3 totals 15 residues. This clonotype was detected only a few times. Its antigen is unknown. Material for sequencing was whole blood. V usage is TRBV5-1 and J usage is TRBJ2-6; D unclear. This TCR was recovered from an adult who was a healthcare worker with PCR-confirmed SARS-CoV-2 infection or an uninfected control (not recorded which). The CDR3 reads CASSLSTAGANVLTF. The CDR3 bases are TGCGCCAGCAGCTTGTCAACAGCTGGGGCCAACGTCCTGACTTTC.